The text below deals with one T cell receptor beta chain. Its antigen is undetermined. Time point described: patch test 2, 6 weeks after DPC sensitization. The sample's treatment: therapeutic diphenylcyclopropenone sensitization with weekly scalp DPC. V was cut by 9 bases and J by 1 base, with 12 bases left in between. The CDR3 extends over 13 amino acids. In germline, CDR1 is MNHEY, CDR2 SVGAGI. Individual cDNA molecules each carried unique molecular identifiers attached by the library. TCRdb analysed the RACE reads with MiXCR anew, one entry per CDR3 protein. This table holds more than 70,000 distinct CDR3 sequences, approximately 10% found once. This sample stems from a study of human T cells and chemical hapten exposure. Study background: Sensitizing treatment utilized 2% DPC over an approximately 2 cm by approximately 2 cm portion of upper inner arm skin. General study points: Expanded TCRs made up significantly more big CDR3 similarity clusters than controls did.

The receptor was derived from a man in his late teens or twenties with alopecia areata. Some clones in this sample may be carry-over from other donors' samples. The sequencing used whole blood, collected in connection with sensitization to the hapten diphenylcyclopropenone (DPC). The chain links TRBV6-5 to TRBJ1-1, with D unresolved. CDR3 nucleotides: TGTGCCAGTCAGGCAAACGAGAACACTGAAGCTTTCTTT. It encodes CASQANENTEAFF.